Following are 30 T cell receptor beta chains from one sample sequenced in a study of OX40 agonist ivuxolimab in advanced cancers. The assay was immunoSEQ multiplex PCR, and TCRdb's table has in-frame clones only and misses some. The data show 40,000 to 50,000 clones, 75% to 90% seen once. The sequenced sample was CD4+ or CD8+ T cells sorted from blood, obtained in a trial of the OX40 agonist ivuxolimab. These TCRs come from an adult with an advanced solid tumor such as melanoma, head and neck, liver or kidney cancer.

For this clone: Other nucleotide sequences from this sample produce the same CDR3. The chain is built from TRBV5-1 and TRBJ2-3; 9 bases match TRBD2. With V trimmed by 4 bases and J by 0 bases, 9 bases remained unmatched. This CDR3 is 17 amino acids long. The germline V gene has CDR1 SGHRS and CDR2 YFSETQ. The CDR3 here is CASSRSGLASSTDTQYF. In DNA, the CDR3 is TGCGCCAGCAGCAGGTCGGGACTAGCAAGTAGCACAGATACGCAGTATTTT.

The chain couples TRBV28 to TRBJ2-5, with no clear D. The J call may be faulty, since TRBJ2-7 better matches the DNA end. The germline V gene has CDR1 MDHEN and CDR2 SYDVKM. The CDR3 loop spans 14 amino acids. CDR3 region: CASSLWQASYEQYF. In nucleotides, the CDR3 is TGTGCCAGCAGTTTATGGCAGGCCTCCTACGAGCAGTACTTC.

This clone turned up a few times. The J gene is TRBJ2-2, the V gene TRBV2; D may be TRBD1 (5 bases). V was pared by 7 bases and J by 0 bases, with 12 bases between. CDR3 length equals 15 residues. CDR1 is SNHLY and CDR2 is FYNNEI in the germline V gene. The DNA for the CDR3 is TGTGCCAGCATCGCAGGGCAGACGAACACCGGGGAGCTGTTTTTT. This gives the protein CASIAGQTNTGELFF.

This clone appeared a single time. V usage is TRBV5-1 and J usage is TRBJ2-7, with 10 positions matching TRBD2. Unmatched junction bases numbered 13, after V lost 0 bases and J lost 7 bases. The CDR3 covers 17 residues. Per germline, CDR1 SGHRS and CDR2 YFSETQ. The CDR3 protein is CASSLGLAGAIFMEQYF. The CDR3 DNA reads as TGCGCCAGCAGCTTGGGGCTAGCGGGGGCCATTTTTATGGAGCAGTACTTC.

On this clone itself: Other DNA sequences from this sample encode an identical CDR3 as well. The rearrangement links TRBV7-9 to TRBJ2-3; D call uncertain. The CDR3 spans 14 residues. CDR1 is SEHNR and CDR2 is FQNEAQ in the germline V gene (reference sequence). Trimming removed 0 bases at V and 0 bases at J, with 4 bases between. The CDR3: CASSLAVSTDTQYF. DNA of the CDR3: TGTGCCAGCAGCTTAGCTGTTAGCACAGATACGCAGTATTTT.

The J gene is TRBJ2-7, the V gene TRBV27; tentatively, D is TRBD1 or TRBD2 (5 bases each). Germline lookup yields CDR1 MNHEY and CDR2 SMNVEV (reference sequence). The V end was cut by 0 bases, the J end by 3 bases, with 18 bases between. This CDR3 spans 17 amino acids. CDR3 sequence: CASSLSASGTELYEQYF. The CDR3 DNA is TGTGCCAGCAGTTTATCGGCCTCCGGGACGGAACTCTACGAGCAGTACTTC.

The V gene is TRBV5-8, the J gene TRBJ1-1; maybe TRBD1 (5 bases). CDR3 length: 16 residues. The V and J ends lost 0 bases and 5 bases respectively, with 17 bases between them. CDR1 is SGHTS, CDR2 YDEGEE, per germline. The CDR3 region has the DNA TGTGCCAGCAGCTTGGATGGGACCCCCTGGGAAACTGAAGCTTTCTTT. Protein sequence: CASSLDGTPWETEAFF.

This clone was picked up one time. This sequence joins TRBV7-7 and TRBJ2-5; the match to TRBD2 covers 9 bases. The J call is uncertain, as TRBJ2-7 better fits the DNA end. The CDR3 covers 15 residues. Germline V CDR1 and CDR2: SSHAT, FNYEAQ (reference sequence). CDR3 amino acids: CASSPGTSSFYEQYF. The CDR3 region has the DNA TGTGCCAGCAGCCCTGGGACTAGCAGTTTCTACGAGCAGTACTTC.

J is TRBJ2-3 and V is TRBV19; unclear D gene. The CDR3 loop spans 16 amino acids. V shed 1 base and J shed 1 base, with 12 bases lying between them. From germline, CDR1 is LNHDA and CDR2 SQIVND (reference sequence). The CDR3 protein is CASSIGAVTGTDTQYF. Written as DNA, the CDR3 is TGTGCCAGTAGTATAGGGGCTGTTACCGGCACAGATACGCAGTATTTT.

The chain has TRBV5-6 and TRBJ1-1; the match to TRBD1 covers 7 bases. The ends lost 3 bases at V and 2 bases at J; junction bases unmatched: 7. The CDR3 contains 15 residues. Germline CDR1 is SGHDT and CDR2 is YYEEEE. The CDR3 loop is CASSSTGEPNTEAFF. CDR3 nucleotides: TGTGCCAGCAGCTCAACAGGGGAGCCTAACACTGAAGCTTTCTTT.

The V call is TRBV10-3, the J call TRBJ2-7; D is unresolved. CDR1 and CDR2 (germline): ENHRY, SYGVKD. Deletions cut 2 bases from V and 2 bases from J, with 4 bases between. This CDR3 is 12 amino acids long. CDR3 sequence: CAISEGTYEQYF. The CDR3 region has the DNA TGTGCCATCAGTGAGGGCACCTACGAGCAGTACTTC.

The V and J genes are TRBV6-5 and TRBJ2-5; 8 positions match TRBD1. Trimming cost V 3 bases and J 5 bases; bases outside gene matches: 8. This CDR3 region has 15 residues. The germline gives CDR1 MNHEY, CDR2 SVGAGI. The CDR3, as DNA: TGTGCCAGCAGTTATTCAGGACAGGGCGCGGAGACCCAGTACTTC. As protein: CASSYSGQGAETQYF.

The rearrangement joins TRBV6-6 to TRBJ2-7, with 9 bases that match TRBD1. V was clipped by 10 bases and J by 4 bases; unmatched bases: 11. The CDR3 sequence is 14 residues long. Germline values: CDR1 MNHNY, CDR2 SVGAGI (reference sequence). CDR3 region: CAIRPGTGFYEQYF. CDR3 nucleotide sequence: TGTGCCATTAGACCCGGGACAGGGTTTTACGAGCAGTACTTC.

This chain uses TRBV5-1 with TRBJ2-7; D not resolved. The V and J ends lost 1 base and 5 bases respectively, with 10 bases between them. The CDR3 totals 13 residues. Looked up from germline, CDR1 is SGHRS and CDR2 is YFSETQ. The CDR3 coding sequence is TGCGCCAGCAGCTTGCGGTCTCCAGACGAGCAGTACTTC. Translating it yields CASSLRSPDEQYF.

The chain carries TRBV5-1 and TRBJ2-5, with D possibly being TRBD2 (5 bases). CDR3 length: 14 amino acids. V lost 2 bases and J lost 2, with 10 bases in between. Germline lookup yields CDR1 SGHRS and CDR2 YFSETQ. The CDR3: CASSFSRDQETQYF. In nucleotides, the CDR3 is TGCGCCAGCAGCTTTAGTCGGGATCAAGAGACCCAGTACTTC.

This chain connects TRBV5-6 to TRBJ1-2, with D unresolved. The germline V gene encodes CDR1 SGHDT and CDR2 YYEEEE. The ends were cut back, 1 base at V and 2 bases at J, with 15 bases in the middle. This CDR3 comprises 16 residues. DNA of the CDR3: TGTGCCAGCAGCTTGAATCCCAGCTTCGAAAACTATGGCTACACCTTC. It codes for CASSLNPSFENYGYTF. Drawing the rest from reference TRBV5-6 and TRBJ1-2, the complete variable domain is DAGVTQSPTHLIKTRGQQVTLRCSPKSGHDTVSWYQQALGQGPQFIFQYYEEEERQRGNFPDRFSGHQFPNYSSELNVNALLLGDSALYLCASSLNPSFENYGYTFGSGTRLTVV.

This chain joins TRBV30 and TRBJ2-2; TRBD1 is a possible D gene (6 bases). Per the germline V gene, CDR1 is GTSNPN and CDR2 is SVGIG (reference sequence). Trimming stripped 4 bases from V and 3 bases from J, with 12 bases between. The CDR3 loop spans 14 amino acids. The CDR3 coding sequence is TGTGCCTGGACTAGGCAGGGGTACACCGGGGAGCTGTTTTTT. This encodes CAWTRQGYTGELFF.

A few counts support this clone. The gene calls are TRBV28 and TRBJ2-7; TRBD2 aligns across 9 bases. J was trimmed by 6 bases and V by 6 bases; bases with no gene match: 6. Germline values: CDR1 MDHEN, CDR2 SYDVKM. CDR3 size: 13 residues. The DNA for the CDR3 is TGTGCCAGCAGGATTAGCGGGAGTGGCGAGCAGTACTTC. It codes for CASRISGSGEQYF.

V gene TRBV28 combines with J gene TRBJ2-1; 7 nucleotides agree with TRBD1. Germline values: CDR1 MDHEN, CDR2 SYDVKM. J lost 3 bases, V lost 6 bases, and 8 bases had no gene match. The length of the CDR3 is 15 residues. The CDR3 DNA follows: TGTGCCAGCAGCCTAACCGGGACAGACTACAATGAGCAGTTCTTC. Amino acid sequence: CASSLTGTDYNEQFF.

Note on this clone: One end of the junction varies from germline; a read error may be responsible. The CDR3 loop is CASSLGGASNQPQHF. In nucleotides, the CDR3 is TGTGCTAGCAGCTTGGGCGGGGCTAGCAATCAGCCCCAGCATTTT. The chain is built from TRBV7-7 and TRBJ1-5; D possibly corresponds to TRBD1 (5 bases). The CDR3 spans 15 residues. The germline gives CDR1 SSHAT, CDR2 FNYEAQ (reference sequence).

V gene TRBV19 combines with J gene TRBJ2-1, with D perhaps TRBD1 or TRBD2 (7 bases each). This CDR3 contains 16 residues. CDR1 and CDR2 from the germline V gene are LNHDA and SQIVND (reference sequence). The V end lost 4 bases, the J end lost 1 base, and 14 bases lay between the germline ends. The CDR3 sequence: CASSTNRGGSYNEQFF. The CDR3 DNA follows: TGTGCCAGTAGTACTAACAGGGGAGGGTCCTACAATGAGCAGTTCTTC.

The gene calls are TRBV9 and TRBJ2-6, with unresolved D. This CDR3 spans 14 amino acids. Germline CDR1 is SGDLS and CDR2 is YYNGEE. V lost 3 bases and J lost 0, with 4 bases in between. In DNA form, the CDR3 reads TGTGCCAGCAGCGCAATCTCTGGGGCCAACGTCCTGACTTTC. Translated, it gives CASSAISGANVLTF.

The chain recombines TRBV29-1 with TRBJ2-7, with TRBD1 matching over 11 bases. The V segment lost 7 bases and the J segment 4 bases; nucleotides outside the gene matches: 9. Germline-derived CDR1 and CDR2 are SQVTM and ANQGSEA. CDR3 length: 14 amino acids. The CDR3 bases are TGCAGCGCGGGGATAGGACAGGGGGCTTACGAGCAGTACTTC. Encoded protein: CSAGIGQGAYEQYF.

The chain recombines TRBV7-9 with TRBJ2-5, with 8 bases aligning to TRBD1. The germline V gene encodes CDR1 SEHNR and CDR2 FQNEAQ (reference sequence). With 5 bases clipped from V and 0 bases from J, the junction kept 5 bases outside the gene matches. The CDR3 has 15 amino acids. CDR3 nucleotide sequence: TGTGCCAGCAGCCTCAGGACAGGGAACCAAGAGACCCAGTACTTC. Its protein is CASSLRTGNQETQYF.

This clone was detected only a few times. The chain has TRBV6-5 and TRBJ1-1; no clear D. CDR3 length: 12 amino acids. V was pared by 0 bases and J by 10 bases, with 9 bases between. Germline loops: CDR1 MNHEY, CDR2 SVGAGI. The CDR3 region has the DNA TGTGCCAGCAGTTACTCGAGCCAGGCAGCTTTCTTT. Its protein product is CASSYSSQAAFF.

This chain joins TRBV29-1 and TRBJ2-3; TRBD2 might be the D (6 bases). The CDR3 runs 17 residues. V was trimmed by 0 bases and J by 1 base, leaving 17 bases between them. From germline, CDR1 is SQVTM and CDR2 ANQGSEA. CDR3 residues: CSVEDLEAGWGTDTQYF. The DNA for the CDR3 is TGCAGCGTTGAAGATCTGGAGGCGGGGTGGGGCACAGATACGCAGTATTTT.

This rearrangement joins TRBV9 to TRBJ1-2; TRBD1 matches at 7 bases. The V segment lost 6 bases and the J segment 0 bases; nucleotides outside the gene matches: 5. Germline V lookup: CDR1 SGDLS, CDR2 YYNGEE. The CDR3 is 14 residues long. In DNA form, the CDR3 reads TGTGCCAGCACCAGACAGGGTTCTAACTATGGCTACACCTTC. This encodes CASTRQGSNYGYTF.

This chain links TRBV27 with TRBJ1-2; D ambiguous. Germline-derived CDR1 and CDR2 are MNHEY and SMNVEV (reference sequence). This CDR3 has 14 residues. V was shortened by 5 bases and J by 4 bases, with 14 bases between the two germline ends. CDR3 sequence (DNA): TGTGCCAGCAGTCCACGTTCGGGGATCTATGGCTACACCTTC. Encoded protein: CASSPRSGIYGYTF.

This clone was recorded only once. One end of the junction is discordant with germline, which a read error may explain. J is TRBJ2-2 and V is TRBV7-7; perhaps TRBD1 as D (6 bases). In germline, CDR1 is SSHAT, CDR2 FNYEAQ (reference sequence). The CDR3 has 13 amino acids. CDR3 loop: CASSLGGAGELFF. CDR3 bases: TGTGCTAGCAGCTTAGGGGGTGCCGGGGAGCTGTTTTTT.

The chain uses TRBV7-2 and TRBJ2-4; TRBD2 aligns across 8 bases. This CDR3 is 17 amino acids long. From germline, CDR1 is SGHTA and CDR2 FQGNSA. Trimming at V came to 5 bases and at J to 6 bases, leaving 15 bases not matched to a gene. In nucleotides, the CDR3 is TGTGCCAGCAGCCTCGATCGGGAGGGCCCTTTTAGAAACATTCAGTACTTC. This encodes CASSLDREGPFRNIQYF.